This entry concerns a single T cell receptor (beta chain). The data belong to a study of blood T cell repertoires in COVID-19. Profiling relied on immunoSEQ multiplex PCR, and the TCRdb table lists in-frame clones only, not all of them. Of roughly 160,000 clones in the sample, around nine tenths are singletons; the top ten hold 10%. The CDR3 is 15 residues long. V lost 4 bases to trimming and J lost 2 bases; unmatched junction nucleotides: 6. Germline CDR1 and CDR2: KGHDR and SFDVKD. This TCR was recovered from a woman between 65 and 79 years old with COVID-19, enrolled during active disease. The chain employs TRBV24-1 and TRBJ2-7, with TRBD1 matching over 8 bases. Material for sequencing was peripheral blood. CDR3 loop: CATSEGDRGTYEQYF. The DNA for the CDR3 is TGTGCCACCAGTGAAGGCGACAGGGGTACCTACGAGCAGTACTTC.